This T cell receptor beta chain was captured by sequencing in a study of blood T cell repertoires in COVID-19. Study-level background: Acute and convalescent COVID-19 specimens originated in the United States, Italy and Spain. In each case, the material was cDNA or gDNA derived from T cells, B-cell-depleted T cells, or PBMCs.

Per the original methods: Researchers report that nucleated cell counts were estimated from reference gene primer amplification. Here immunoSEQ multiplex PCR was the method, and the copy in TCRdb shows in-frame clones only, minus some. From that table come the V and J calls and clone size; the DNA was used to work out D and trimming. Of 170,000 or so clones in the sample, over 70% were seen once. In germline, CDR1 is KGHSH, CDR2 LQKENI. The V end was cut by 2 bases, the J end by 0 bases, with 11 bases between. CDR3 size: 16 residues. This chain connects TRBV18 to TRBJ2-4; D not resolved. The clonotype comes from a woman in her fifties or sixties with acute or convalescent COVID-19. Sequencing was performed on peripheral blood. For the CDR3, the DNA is TGTGCCAGCTCACCAACAGAACTTATAGCCAAAAACATTCAGTACTTC. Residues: CASSPTELIAKNIQYF.